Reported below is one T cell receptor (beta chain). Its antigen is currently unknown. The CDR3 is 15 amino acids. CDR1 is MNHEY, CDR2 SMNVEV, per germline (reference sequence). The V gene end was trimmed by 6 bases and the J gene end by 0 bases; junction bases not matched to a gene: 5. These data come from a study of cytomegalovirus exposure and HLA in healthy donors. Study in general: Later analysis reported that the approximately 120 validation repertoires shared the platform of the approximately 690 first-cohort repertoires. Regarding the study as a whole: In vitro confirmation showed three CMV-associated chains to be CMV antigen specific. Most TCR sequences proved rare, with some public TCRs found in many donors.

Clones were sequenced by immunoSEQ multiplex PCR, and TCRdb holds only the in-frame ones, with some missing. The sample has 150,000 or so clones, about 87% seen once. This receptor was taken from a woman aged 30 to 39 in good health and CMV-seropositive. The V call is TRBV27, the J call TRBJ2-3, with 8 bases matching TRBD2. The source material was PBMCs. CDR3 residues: CASSLLAASTDTQYF. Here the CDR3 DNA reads TGTGCCAGCAGCCTACTAGCGGCTAGCACAGATACGCAGTATTTT.